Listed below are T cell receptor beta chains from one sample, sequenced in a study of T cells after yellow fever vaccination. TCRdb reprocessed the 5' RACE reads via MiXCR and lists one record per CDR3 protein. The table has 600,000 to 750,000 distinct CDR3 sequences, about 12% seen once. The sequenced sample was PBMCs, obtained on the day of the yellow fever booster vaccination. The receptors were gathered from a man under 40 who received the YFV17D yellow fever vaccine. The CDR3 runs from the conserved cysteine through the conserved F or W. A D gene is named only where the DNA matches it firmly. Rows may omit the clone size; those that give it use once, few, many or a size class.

CDR3aa: CASSDPLEQYF
abundance: few
v_gene: TRBV6-6
d_gene: -
len: 11

CDR3aa: CASSLEHPQDEQYF
abundance: few
v_gene: TRBV5-1
d_gene: -
len: 14

CDR3aa: CASSESGTGVNIQYF
abundance: many
v_gene: TRBV5-1
d_gene: TRBD1
len: 15

CDR3aa: CASSQSGVRGHEQFF
abundance: -
v_gene: TRBV4-3
d_gene: -
len: 15

CDR3aa: CASSPGTPPRGTEAFF
abundance: few
v_gene: TRBV12-3/TRBV12-4
d_gene: -
len: 16

CDR3aa: CASSVGTSPSSYNEQFF
abundance: -
v_gene: TRBV9
d_gene: -
len: 17

CDR3aa: CASRVGSTDTQYF
abundance: many
v_gene: TRBV6-2/TRBV6-3
d_gene: -
len: 13

CDR3aa: CASRVSSTDTQYF
abundance: many
v_gene: TRBV2
d_gene: -
len: 13

CDR3aa: CASSLDTDGNQPQHF
abundance: -
v_gene: TRBV5-1
d_gene: -
len: 15

CDR3aa: CASSLEGSGGISTDTQYF
abundance: -
v_gene: TRBV11-2
d_gene: -
len: 18

CDR3aa: CSAPGQGGITQYF
abundance: -
v_gene: TRBV20-1
d_gene: TRBD1
len: 13

CDR3aa: CASSLTWEETQYF
abundance: -
v_gene: TRBV7-3
d_gene: -
len: 13

CDR3aa: CSASRDGRANEQFF
abundance: -
v_gene: TRBV20-1
d_gene: -
len: 14

CDR3aa: CASSLLPGDTGELFF
abundance: few
v_gene: TRBV7-2
d_gene: -
len: 15

CDR3aa: CSALTGTKINNEQFF
abundance: few
v_gene: TRBV20-1
d_gene: TRBD2
len: 15

CDR3aa: CASSKQRGWDTQYF
abundance: -
v_gene: TRBV6-1
d_gene: TRBD2
len: 14

CDR3aa: CASSRRAGQGYATNEKLFF
abundance: -
v_gene: TRBV11-2
d_gene: TRBD1
len: 19

CDR3aa: CASEHYEQYF
abundance: -
v_gene: TRBV10-3
d_gene: -
len: 10

CDR3aa: CASSLAGLADPTFYNEQFF
abundance: -
v_gene: TRBV5-1
d_gene: TRBD2
len: 19

CDR3aa: CASEGLTDTQYF
abundance: few
v_gene: TRBV12-3/TRBV12-4
d_gene: -
len: 12

CDR3aa: CASRENTEAFF
abundance: few
v_gene: TRBV11-2
d_gene: -
len: 11

CDR3aa: CASSLVGGKNTGELFF
abundance: -
v_gene: TRBV7-2
d_gene: -
len: 16

CDR3aa: CSAKREMVAGELFF
abundance: few
v_gene: TRBV29-1
d_gene: -
len: 14

CDR3aa: CSAPTRDRSRLAGTNTGELFF
abundance: few
v_gene: TRBV20-1
d_gene: TRBD2
len: 21

CDR3aa: CASSSLAGYPLEQYF
abundance: few
v_gene: TRBV7-9
d_gene: -
len: 15

CDR3aa: CSVKPGWNSPLHF
abundance: few
v_gene: TRBV29-1
d_gene: -
len: 13

CDR3aa: CASSLVGGRDNEQFF
abundance: -
v_gene: TRBV12-3/TRBV12-4
d_gene: TRBD2
len: 15

CDR3aa: CASSLGPPTSTDTQYF
abundance: many
v_gene: TRBV7-6
d_gene: -
len: 16

CDR3aa: CASSPDWGSDTQYF
abundance: many
v_gene: TRBV7-2
d_gene: -
len: 14

CDR3aa: CARSSGLLCNEQFF
abundance: -
v_gene: TRBV25-1
d_gene: -
len: 14

CDR3aa: CASSIAQTVPGNQPQHF
abundance: -
v_gene: TRBV19
d_gene: -
len: 17

CDR3aa: CASSPRLAEKLTYEQYF
abundance: few
v_gene: TRBV12-3/TRBV12-4
d_gene: TRBD2
len: 17

CDR3aa: CSAYAAGENIQYF
abundance: many
v_gene: TRBV20-1
d_gene: TRBD2
len: 13

CDR3aa: CASSAGNNQPQHF
abundance: many
v_gene: TRBV5-1
d_gene: -
len: 13

CDR3aa: CAWSTIGLSALPQYF
abundance: few
v_gene: TRBV30
d_gene: -
len: 15

CDR3aa: CASSSAGRSWEQYF
abundance: few
v_gene: TRBV27
d_gene: -
len: 14

CDR3aa: CSASSGRANNEQFF
abundance: few
v_gene: TRBV20-1
d_gene: TRBD2
len: 14

CDR3aa: CASSLRQITDTQYF
abundance: -
v_gene: TRBV27
d_gene: -
len: 14

CDR3aa: CASSQIGQSKNIQYF
abundance: -
v_gene: TRBV3-1
d_gene: -
len: 15

CDR3aa: CASSLRGTTVYF
abundance: few
v_gene: TRBV7-2
d_gene: -
len: 12

CDR3aa: CASSLLITGGEQYF
abundance: few
v_gene: TRBV5-1
d_gene: TRBD1
len: 14

CDR3aa: CASSLGQRPYNEQFF
abundance: -
v_gene: TRBV12-3/TRBV12-4
d_gene: TRBD1
len: 15

CDR3aa: CASSQYGGALYNEQFF
abundance: -
v_gene: TRBV4-3
d_gene: -
len: 16

CDR3aa: CASSLWGTEQFF
abundance: few
v_gene: TRBV12-3/TRBV12-4
d_gene: -
len: 12

CDR3aa: CASRRTSFGTDTQYF
abundance: many
v_gene: TRBV27
d_gene: TRBD2
len: 15

CDR3aa: CASSYSGGDGYTF
abundance: -
v_gene: TRBV6-5
d_gene: -
len: 13

CDR3aa: CASSLTGTSAPDTQYF
abundance: -
v_gene: TRBV7-2
d_gene: TRBD2
len: 16

CDR3aa: CSAADFLSYEQYF
abundance: few
v_gene: TRBV20-1
d_gene: -
len: 13

CDR3aa: CASRTGGIMNTEAFF
abundance: few
v_gene: TRBV12-3/TRBV12-4
d_gene: TRBD1
len: 15

CDR3aa: CATSSYRGEQTQYF
abundance: many
v_gene: TRBV15
d_gene: TRBD1
len: 14

CDR3aa: CASSQTAEQYF
abundance: many
v_gene: TRBV7-2
d_gene: -
len: 11

CDR3aa: CASRELAGDRYEQYF
abundance: -
v_gene: TRBV10-1
d_gene: TRBD2
len: 15

CDR3aa: CASSRSGLSYEQYF
abundance: few
v_gene: TRBV19
d_gene: -
len: 14

CDR3aa: CSVEDMMDRVMNTEAFF
abundance: -
v_gene: TRBV29-1
d_gene: TRBD1
len: 17